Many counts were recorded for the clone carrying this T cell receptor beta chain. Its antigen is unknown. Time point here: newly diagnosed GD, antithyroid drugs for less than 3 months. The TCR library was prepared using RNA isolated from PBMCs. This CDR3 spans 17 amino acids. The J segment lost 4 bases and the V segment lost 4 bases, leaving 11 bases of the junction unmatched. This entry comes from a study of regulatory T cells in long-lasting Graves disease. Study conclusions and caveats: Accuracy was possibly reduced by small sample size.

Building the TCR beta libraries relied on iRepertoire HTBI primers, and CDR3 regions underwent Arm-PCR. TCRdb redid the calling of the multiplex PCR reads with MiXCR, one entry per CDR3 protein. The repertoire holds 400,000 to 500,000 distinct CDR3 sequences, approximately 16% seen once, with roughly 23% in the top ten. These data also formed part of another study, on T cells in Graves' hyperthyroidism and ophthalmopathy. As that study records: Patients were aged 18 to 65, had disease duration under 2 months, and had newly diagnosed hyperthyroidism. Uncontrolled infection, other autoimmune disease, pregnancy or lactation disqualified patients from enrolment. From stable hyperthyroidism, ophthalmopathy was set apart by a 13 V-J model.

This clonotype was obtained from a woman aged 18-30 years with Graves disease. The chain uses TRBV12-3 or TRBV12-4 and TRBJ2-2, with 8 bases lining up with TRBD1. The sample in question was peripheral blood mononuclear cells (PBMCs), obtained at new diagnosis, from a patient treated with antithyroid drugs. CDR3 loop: CASSSHGQGLGTGELFF. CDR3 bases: TGTGCCAGCAGTTCCCATGGACAGGGATTGGGCACCGGGGAGCTGTTTTTT.